This T cell receptor (beta chain) was observed in a study of blood T cell repertoires in COVID-19. Looking at the study overall: Sources were T cells, B-cell-depleted T cells, or PBMCs; the material itself was cDNA or gDNA.

With 2 bases clipped from V and 4 bases from J, the junction kept 5 bases outside the gene matches. CDR3 length equals 16 residues. Germline lookup yields CDR1 MNHEY and CDR2 SVGEGT. Per the original data handling: Amplification of reference gene primers was used by the study to estimate nucleated cell counts. The table came from immunoSEQ multiplex PCR; TCRdb's copy has only in-frame clones and leaves some out. The V and J calls and the clone size are those of that table, but D and trimming were determined from the DNA. The sample holds fewer than 85,000 clones, about three quarters seen once. Source material: peripheral blood. This TCR derives from a woman over 75 with active or convalescent COVID-19. The chain is built from TRBV6-2 or TRBV6-3 and TRBJ2-2, with 9 nucleotides matching TRBD2. CDR3 region: CASSYGGGGGTGELFF. The CDR3, as DNA: TGTGCCAGCAGTTACGGCGGCGGGGGGGGCACCGGGGAGCTGTTTTTT.